This entry lists 27 T cell receptor beta chains sequenced from one sample in a study of cytomegalovirus exposure and HLA in healthy donors. The primer mix had 60 Vbeta and 13 Jbeta primers. Only in-frame clones appear in the TCRdb table, and some are missing; sequencing was by immunoSEQ multiplex PCR. The sample includes roughly 180,000 clones, roughly 80% of them seen just once. The sequenced sample was PBMCs. The receptors here all came from a man aged 30 to 45 in good health and CMV-seropositive.

This chain's CDR3 is CASIPTESNYGYTF. CDR3 DNA sequence: TGTGCCAGCATCCCAACAGAGTCTAACTATGGCTACACCTTC. The J gene is TRBJ1-2, the V gene TRBV2; D gene ambiguous. Per germline, CDR1 SNHLY and CDR2 FYNNEI. The V end lost 7 bases, the J end lost 0 bases, and 12 bases lay between the germline ends. The CDR3 consists of 14 residues.

This rearrangement joins TRBV27 to TRBJ2-3; TRBD2 matches 7 bases. Germline loops: CDR1 MNHEY, CDR2 SMNVEV (reference sequence). This CDR3 is 18 amino acids long. V shed 5 bases and J 5 bases; nucleotides not matched to a gene: 19. For the CDR3, the DNA is TGTGCCAGCAGTAAAACGTCCGGGGGAGGGCGGGGAAAAGATACGCAGTATTTT. Residues: CASSKTSGGGRGKDTQYF.

This chain links TRBV15 with TRBJ1-5; TRBD1 matches 11 bases. Germline CDR1 is LNHNV and CDR2 is YYDKDF (reference sequence). The CDR3 loop spans 16 amino acids. J gave up 5 bases and V 1 base, and 4 bases lay outside the gene matches. The CDR3 here is CATSRGDRGFYQPQHF. DNA for the CDR3: TGTGCCACCAGCAGAGGGGACAGGGGGTTTTATCAGCCCCAGCATTTT. The whole variable domain, remainder taken from reference TRBV15 and TRBJ1-5, is DAMVIQNPRYQVTQFGKPVTLSCSQTLNHNVMYWYQQKSSQAPKLLFHYYDKDFNNEADTPDNFQSRRPNTSFCFLDIRSPGLGDTAMYLCATSRGDRGFYQPQHFGDGTRLSIL.

J is TRBJ2-7 and V is TRBV27, with 7 positions matching TRBD1. CDR3 size: 14 residues. With V trimmed by 6 bases and J by 7 bases, 12 bases remained unmatched. Germline CDR1 and CDR2: MNHEY and SMNVEV (reference sequence). CDR3 sequence: CASRSTGQVGEQYF. CDR3 sequence (DNA): TGTGCCAGCAGATCCACCGGACAGGTCGGGGAGCAGTACTTC.

This chain links TRBV28 with TRBJ2-3, with TRBD2 as a possible D gene (6 bases). The length of the CDR3 is 19 residues. CDR1 MDHEN and CDR2 SYDVKM come from the germline V gene. Trimming cost V 3 bases and J 0 bases, with 22 bases left between them. The CDR3 DNA reads TGTGCCAGCAGTTTCAACCCCGGGACTGAAACGTCTAGCACAGATACGCAGTATTTT. Encoded protein: CASSFNPGTETSSTDTQYF.

The rearrangement uses TRBV7-6 and TRBJ2-3; 7 positions agree with TRBD2. V shed 3 bases, J shed 1 base, and the junction held 7 bases outside the gene matches. This CDR3 has 16 residues. Germline-derived CDR1 and CDR2 are SGHVS and FNYEAQ. The CDR3 bases are TGTGCCAGCAGCTTGGGTCGGGGAGGGGGCACAGATACGCAGTATTTT. Protein product: CASSLGRGGGTDTQYF.

This chain joins TRBV5-1 and TRBJ2-1; D is unresolved. CDR1 and CDR2 from the germline V gene are SGHRS and YFSETQ. The CDR3 contains 11 residues. Trimming pared 6 bases from V and 5 bases from J, leaving 6 bases between. CDR3 sequence: CASKSDNEQFF. CDR3 DNA: TGCGCCAGCAAATCAGACAATGAGCAGTTCTTC.

The rearrangement uses TRBV10-2 and TRBJ1-1; D ambiguous. The CDR3 has 16 amino acids. Germline-derived CDR1 and CDR2 are WSHSY and SAAADI. The germline V and J ends were trimmed by 0 bases and 1 base, with 12 bases remaining between them. This chain's CDR3 is CASSESYTWANTEAFF. The CDR3 DNA is TGCGCCAGCAGTGAGTCTTATACTTGGGCGAACACTGAAGCTTTCTTT.

This clone was observed a single time. The chain carries TRBV5-1 and TRBJ2-3, with a possible D match to TRBD1 (6 bases). The CDR3 length is 16 residues. V was clipped by 2 bases and J by 2 bases, with 15 bases between them. CDR1 and CDR2 from the germline V gene are SGHRS and YFSETQ. CDR3 in DNA: TGCGCCAGCAGCTTACAGGGATCCACACACACAGATACGCAGTATTTT. This gives the protein CASSLQGSTHTDTQYF.

DNA for the CDR3: TGTGCCAGCAGTCCCGCCCTAGCGGGAGGCTACAATGAGCAGTTCTTC. Translated: CASSPALAGGYNEQFF. The rearrangement links TRBV28 to TRBJ2-1; 11 nucleotides match TRBD2. Germline V gene sequence: CDR1 MDHEN, CDR2 SYDVKM. With V trimmed by 5 bases and J by 3 bases, 6 bases remained unmatched. The CDR3 totals 16 residues.

The CDR3 region is CASSEQGMSYGYTF. The DNA of the CDR3 is TGTGCCAGTAGTGAACAGGGGATGAGCTATGGCTACACCTTC. The chain couples TRBV19 to TRBJ1-2, with 7 bases fitting TRBD1. Trimming took 5 bases from V and 4 from J; bases not matched to a gene: 7. Germline CDR1 LNHDA, CDR2 SQIVND (reference sequence). CDR3 length: 14 residues.

In its sample, this clone was seen once. This sequence joins TRBV7-9 and TRBJ1-6, with unresolved D. Trimming shortened V by 8 bases and J by 5 bases, and 13 bases separated the two germline ends. The CDR3 is 14 amino acids. Germline values: CDR1 SEHNR, CDR2 FQNEAQ (reference sequence). The CDR3: CASRAGVNNSPLHF. CDR3 bases: TGTGCCAGCCGGGCGGGAGTCAATAATTCACCCCTCCACTTT.

V and J are TRBV6-5 and TRBJ2-1; 10 bases fit TRBD2. The CDR3 extends over 11 amino acids. Germline V lookup: CDR1 MNHEY, CDR2 SVGAGI. J lost 10 bases, V lost 8 bases, and 2 bases had no gene match. The CDR3 sequence: CASLLAGEQFF. The CDR3 coding sequence is TGTGCCAGCTTACTAGCGGGAGAGCAGTTCTTC.

The chain employs TRBV5-6 and TRBJ2-3; D may be TRBD2 (6 bases). This CDR3 contains 13 residues. The V and J ends lost 7 bases and 5 bases respectively, with 14 bases between them. The germline CDR1 and CDR2 sequences are SGHDT and YYEEEE. Written as DNA, the CDR3 is TGTGCCAGCGTCGGAATGGGGGGAGATACGCAGTATTTT. Residues: CASVGMGGDTQYF.

In its sample, this clone was seen a few times. The chain uses TRBV27 and TRBJ2-5; a weak D match, TRBD2 (5 bases). Germline V gene data show CDR1 as MNHEY and CDR2 as SMNVEV (reference sequence). The CDR3 is 15 residues long. V was pared by 0 bases and J by 7 bases, with 15 bases between. The CDR3 spells CASSLSGRTGGTQYF. The DNA for the CDR3 is TGTGCCAGCAGTTTATCCGGACGGACTGGAGGGACCCAGTACTTC.

The chain has TRBV2 and TRBJ1-2; possible D gene TRBD1, 5 bases. The CDR3 has 16 amino acids. Between the trimmed V and J ends, which lost 2 bases and 1 base, there was a span of 14 bases. The V gene's germline CDR1 is SNHLY and CDR2 FYNNEI. CDR3 in amino acids: CASSELGAAHNYGYTF. The CDR3 nucleotides are TGTGCCAGCAGTGAACTAGGGGCAGCCCATAACTATGGCTACACCTTC.

This chain uses TRBV9 with TRBJ1-1, with 7 positions matching TRBD1. V gave up 2 bases and J gave up 6 bases; unmatched junction bases: 13. Germline V gene data show CDR1 as SGDLS and CDR2 as YYNGEE. This CDR3 is 16 amino acids long. CDR3 in amino acids: CASSVVTQGGCAEAFF. In nucleotides, the CDR3 is TGTGCCAGCAGCGTTGTTACCCAGGGGGGATGCGCTGAAGCTTTCTTT.

CDR3 coding DNA: TGTGCCAGCAGTAATCGACAGGGGCTTTACGAGCAGTACTTC. As protein: CASSNRQGLYEQYF. The rearrangement links TRBV6-1 to TRBJ2-7; the match to TRBD1 covers 8 bases. Germline V gives CDR1 MNHNS, CDR2 SASEGT. V dropped 5 bases and J dropped 4; count of bases not matched to a gene: 7. The CDR3 contains 14 residues.

This clone was seen just once. The chain has TRBV2 and TRBJ1-5; maybe TRBD1 (6 bases). V lost 6 bases and J lost 6, with 15 bases in between. Germline V gene lookup returns CDR1 SNHLY and CDR2 FYNNEI. This CDR3 is built from 14 residues. CDR3 sequence reads: CASRGSGGGQPQHF. The CDR3 coding sequence is TGTGCCAGCAGGGGTTCGGGGGGCGGTCAGCCCCAGCATTTT.

V and J are TRBV28 and TRBJ2-5, with a weak D call TRBD1 (5 bases). This CDR3 has 15 amino acids. V lost 6 bases, J lost 2 bases, and 16 bases lay in between. Germline CDR1 reads MDHEN; CDR2 reads SYDVKM. The CDR3 DNA reads TGTGCCAGCAGGAGGTCAGGACAACAGCAAGAGACCCAGTACTTC. This gives the protein CASRRSGQQQETQYF. The whole variable domain, filled in from reference TRBV28 and TRBJ2-5, reads DVKVTQSSRYLVKRTGEKVFLECVQDMDHENMFWYRQDPGLGLRLIYFSYDVKMKEKGDIPEGYSVSREKKERFSLILESASTNQTSMYLCASRRSGQQQETQYFGPGTRLLVL.

The genes are TRBV6-5 and TRBJ2-7; D gene unclear. V was trimmed by 5 bases and J by 6 bases, leaving 11 bases between them. The CDR3 extends over 12 amino acids. The germline CDR1 and CDR2 sequences are MNHEY and SVGAGI. The CDR3 here is CASSERLSEQYF. DNA of the CDR3: TGTGCCAGCAGTGAGAGGCTCTCCGAGCAGTACTTC.

The DNA of the CDR3 is TGTGCCAGCAGCCTTAGCAGGGGGCGGGTTTCACCCCTCCACTTT. This gives the protein CASSLSRGRVSPLHF. The chain carries TRBV9 and TRBJ1-6, with 8 bases identical to TRBD1. Germline-derived CDR1 and CDR2 are SGDLS and YYNGEE. With 4 bases clipped from V and 9 bases from J, the junction kept 9 bases outside the gene matches. This CDR3 region has 15 residues.

The V and J genes are TRBV9 and TRBJ2-1; 8 bases line up with TRBD2. In germline, CDR1 is SGDLS, CDR2 YYNGEE. The CDR3 is 17 amino acids. V dropped 0 bases and J dropped 3; count of bases not matched to a gene: 8. The CDR3 here is CASSVVVGAGDYNEQFF. CDR3 DNA sequence: TGTGCCAGCAGCGTAGTAGTTGGAGCGGGGGACTACAATGAGCAGTTCTTC.

The CDR3 spells CASSPPLAGGTDTQYF. In DNA form, the CDR3 reads TGTGCCAGCTCACCACCGCTAGCGGGGGGCACAGATACGCAGTATTTT. V usage is TRBV18 and J usage is TRBJ2-3, with 10 bases lining up with TRBD2. Germline V CDR1 and CDR2: KGHSH, LQKENI. This CDR3 is built from 16 residues. The V segment lost 0 bases and the J segment 1 base; nucleotides outside the gene matches: 1.

The chain uses TRBV5-1 and TRBJ2-2; perhaps TRBD2 as D (5 bases). CDR3 length: 14 residues. Germline assignment: CDR1 SGHRS and CDR2 YFSETQ. V was cut by 4 bases and J by 4 bases, with 11 bases left in between. The CDR3 loop reads CASSTSLATGELFF. In DNA form, the CDR3 reads TGCGCCAGCAGCACCTCCCTAGCCACCGGGGAGCTGTTTTTT.

The chain joins TRBV5-4 to TRBJ1-1; D is possibly TRBD1 (5 bases). The germline CDR1 and CDR2 sequences are SGHNT and YYREEE (reference sequence). CDR3 length: 17 residues. V dropped 2 bases and J dropped 4 bases, with 21 bases sitting between them. CDR3 in amino acids: CASSFDGIRGDGTEAFF. Written as DNA, the CDR3 is TGTGCCAGCAGCTTCGATGGCATACGGGGGGATGGCACTGAAGCTTTCTTT.

CDR3 loop: CASSPNSNEQFF. The CDR3 DNA is TGTGCCAGCAGCCCGAACTCCAATGAGCAGTTCTTC. V and J are TRBV9 and TRBJ2-1; D uncertain. The germline CDR1 and CDR2 sequences are SGDLS and YYNGEE. CDR3 length equals 12 residues. V was trimmed by 4 bases and J by 6 bases, leaving 8 bases between them.